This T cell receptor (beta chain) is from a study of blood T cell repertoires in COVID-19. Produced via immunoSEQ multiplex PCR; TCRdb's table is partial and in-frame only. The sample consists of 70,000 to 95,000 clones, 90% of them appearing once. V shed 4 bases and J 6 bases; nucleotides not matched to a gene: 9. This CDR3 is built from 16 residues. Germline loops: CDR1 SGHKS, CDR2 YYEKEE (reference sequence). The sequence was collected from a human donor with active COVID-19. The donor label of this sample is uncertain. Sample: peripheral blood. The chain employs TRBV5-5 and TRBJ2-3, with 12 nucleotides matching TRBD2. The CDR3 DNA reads TGTGCCAGCAGCCCGGAGACTAGCGGGGGTGGGGATACGCAGTATTTT. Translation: CASSPETSGGGDTQYF.